This T cell receptor beta chain was captured in a study of cytomegalovirus exposure and HLA in healthy donors. General observations from the study: Donors belonging to an Asian-associated ancestry cluster reportedly showed fewer N-insertions in productive TCRs than the roughly 670-donor mean, according to what a later analysis found. Later, an analysis showed that TCR beta chains associated with HLA were more clonally expanded than others that were equally common.

Use of 60 Vbeta and 13 Jbeta primers characterized the PCR. Sequencing used immunoSEQ multiplex PCR; TCRdb keeps in-frame clones, though not all of them. This table holds more than 150,000 clones, around 80% found once. With regard to this clone: Its antigen is currently unknown.

CDR3 length: 20 amino acids. Per the germline V gene, CDR1 is ENHRY and CDR2 is SYGVKD. Trimming removed 0 bases from V and 0 bases from J, with 20 bases in between. The source is a male donor in good health and CMV-seronegative. The rearrangement links TRBV10-3 to TRBJ2-2; D is unclear. Material for sequencing was PBMCs. Here the CDR3 DNA reads TGTGCCATCAGTGAGTCGTTGGTTTACAGTTCTTACGCGAACACCGGGGAGCTGTTTTTT. This translates into CAISESLVYSSYANTGELFF.